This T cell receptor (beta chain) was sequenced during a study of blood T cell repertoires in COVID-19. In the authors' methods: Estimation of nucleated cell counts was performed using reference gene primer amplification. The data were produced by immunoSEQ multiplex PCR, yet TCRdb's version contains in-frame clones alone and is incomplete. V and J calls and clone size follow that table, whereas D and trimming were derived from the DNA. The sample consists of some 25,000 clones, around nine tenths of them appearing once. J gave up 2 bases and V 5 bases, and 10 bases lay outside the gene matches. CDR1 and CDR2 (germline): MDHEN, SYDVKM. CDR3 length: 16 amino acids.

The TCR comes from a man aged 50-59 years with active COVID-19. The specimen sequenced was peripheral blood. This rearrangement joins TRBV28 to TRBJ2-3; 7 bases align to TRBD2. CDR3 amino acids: CASSRLPAGITDTQYF. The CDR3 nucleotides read TGTGCCAGCAGTCGGCTCCCAGCGGGGATCACAGATACGCAGTATTTT.